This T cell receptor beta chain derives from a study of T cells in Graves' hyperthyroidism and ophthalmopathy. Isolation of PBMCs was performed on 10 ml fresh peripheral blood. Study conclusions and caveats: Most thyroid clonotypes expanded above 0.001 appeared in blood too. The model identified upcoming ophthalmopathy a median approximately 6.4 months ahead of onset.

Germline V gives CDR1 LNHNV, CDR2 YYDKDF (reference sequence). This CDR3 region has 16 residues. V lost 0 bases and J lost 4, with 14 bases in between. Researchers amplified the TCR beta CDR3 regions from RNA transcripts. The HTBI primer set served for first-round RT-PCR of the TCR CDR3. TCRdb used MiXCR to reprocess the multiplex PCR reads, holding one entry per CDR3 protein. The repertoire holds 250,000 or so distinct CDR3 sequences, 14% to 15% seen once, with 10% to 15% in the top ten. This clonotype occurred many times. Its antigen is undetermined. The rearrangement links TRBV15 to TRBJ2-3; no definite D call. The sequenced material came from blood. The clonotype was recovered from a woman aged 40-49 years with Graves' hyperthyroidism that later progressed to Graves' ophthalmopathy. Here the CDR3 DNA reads TGTGCCACCAGCAGAGATGGAGTCACCCACGCAGATACGCAGTATTTT. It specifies CATSRDGVTHADTQYF.